The following is a T cell receptor (beta chain) sequence with its context. Its target antigen remains unknown. The record has no base qualities; no much larger clone is one base away. This specimen comes from a study of cytomegalovirus exposure and HLA in healthy donors (dated by TCRdb to about 2017). About the full investigation: An earlier analysis of 587 of the donors reported about 280 Gb of sequence data and 117 million unique TCR beta sequences obtained from about 179 million T cells. Both class I and class II loci were covered by HLA typing, at four-digit resolution. Roughly 5 DR-DQ haplotypes were handled as single units for association and clustering, since linkage in the cohort was strong. A later analysis re-analyzed previously published TCR beta repertoires from 650 to 800 donors and added high-resolution HLA genotyping to study TCR occurrence patterns. Among the roughly 400 genotyped donors, approximately 76% belonged to the genetic ancestry cluster associated with self-reported Caucasian donors. Along with the approximately 700-subject first cohort, a separate validation cohort of around 110 different subjects was used. Donor age, sex, ethnicity and CMV serostatus were compiled alongside the repertoire data. In an earlier analysis of 500 to 650 of the donors, high-throughput TCR beta sequencing was used to judge whether each TCR beta V gene segment behaved as functional or pseudogenic. Among roughly 370 genotyped donors of the cohort, an average of about 240,000 unique TCR beta nucleotide sequences were sequenced per donor, approximately 20% of them non-productive. About 300 gigabases of sequencing data and around 80 million unique TCR sequences made up an early release that covered approximately 700 HLA-typed donors. Rather than drawing on any new phenotypic data, the later analysis identified candidate immune exposures from TCR beta sequences and the way those sequences occurred across donors. The number of typed donors differed by locus: roughly 629-640 for A, B, C, DRB1 and DQB1; some 500 for DQA1; 606 for DPA1; and around 450 for DPB1. To predict cytomegalovirus infection status, the study combined high-throughput TCR immunosequencing, statistical association of individual TCRs with disease status, and machine learning. A later genetic analysis took genome-wide SNP genotypes for about 55% of the roughly 700 donors and used that subset as a discovery cohort. Every repertoire in the discovery cohort had been generated on one and the same sequencing platform. The study used immunosequencing to profile the T cell repertoires of 600 to 850 subjects and linked those repertoires to cytomegalovirus serostatus. The study was designed to test whether signatures of past pathogen exposure could be identified by cataloging public T cell receptors. Study-wide findings and limitations: When HLA alleles, especially DR and DQ, strongly co-occurred, TCR associations were difficult to assign to individual alleles. Specific HLA alleles were associated with 15,000 to 20,000 TCR beta sequences at a false discovery rate of 0.05 in a later analysis. Roughly uniform sequencing depth across donors was assumed in presence/absence analyses, although this assumption may not hold. In vitro tests confirmed that a few of the cytomegalovirus-associated TCR beta chains recognize cytomegalovirus antigens. A group of highly shared sequence variants was considered likely to be a technical artifact of the sequencing pipeline. Correlated functional status among segregating V segments might reflect linkage disequilibrium, but an unknown experimental factor could not be ruled out. Because the 87-base-pair reads could not distinguish some IMGT-functional V segments, including TRBV6-2 and TRBV6-3, those segments were excluded. In a later analysis, most CMV-associated TCR beta chains were found to appear HLA-restricted, with HLA associations seemingly driven largely by CMV exposure. It was suggested by the authors that the approach could potentially be generalized to other disease states and immunological phenotypes. In the study, some 160 TCR beta chains were listed as associated with cytomegalovirus. CMV serostatus was the only immune exposure information available for the cohort. Because counts were too low, roughly 17 rarely observed V segments, including chromosome 9 orphons, were left out of the earlier analysis of roughly 600 of the donors. The cohort was sequenced for TCR beta chains only, and without alpha or paired-chain data the features that could be detected were limited. In a later genetic analysis, fewer N-insertions in productive TCRs were reported among donors in an Asian-associated ancestry cluster than the 666-donor mean. In an earlier analysis of around 600 of the donors, most TCR beta V segments were observed in productive rearrangements about 87% or about 30% of the time, broadly matching IMGT annotations. Because HLA typing was missing for some donors at each locus, association tests included only the typed subset. Across donors, most TCR sequences were observed very rarely, whereas some public TCRs were present in many individuals. Compared with equally common non-associated chains, HLA-associated TCR beta chains in a later analysis were more clonally expanded and had lower generation probabilities. V-gene and J-gene trimming of TCR beta chains was associated with a missense DCLRE1C variant in a later genetic analysis, and the association was replicated in an independent cohort. Several of the top co-occurrence clusters appeared to be linked to parvovirus B19, influenza, CMV and Epstein-Barr virus, according to a later analysis. A further reported finding was that TCR beta sequences accurately predicted the HLA-A and HLA-B alleles for most subjects in the first cohort. In a later analysis, the rate of TCR association differed among HLA loci, with DRB1 alleles having the most associated TCRs and HLA-C alleles having the fewest. In both the original and validation cohorts, the classifier was reported to diagnose cytomegalovirus status with high specificity and sensitivity.

CDR1 and CDR2 were assigned from the germline V gene as SNHLY and FYNNEI. The CDR3 numbers 14 residues from cysteine through phenylalanine. CDR3 DNA only is kept here, 42 bases in frame from base 1. Germline trimming: 10 bases from V, 8 bases from J; junction bases outside gene matches: 10. The cohort comprised 710 or so healthy bone marrow donors. All cohort members were sampled while nominally healthy, although unrecorded immune exposures were likely present. The donor was CMV seropositive and was included in the group of 250 to 350 seropositive cohort members. Each donor provided a peripheral blood sample, and peripheral blood mononuclear cells were used for TCR beta sequencing. The Qiagen DNeasy Blood Extraction Kit was used to extract genomic DNA from the blood cell samples. The library relied on the immunoSEQ multiplex PCR assay. The multiplex PCR relied on a mix of 60 forward primers for TCR Vbeta segments and 13 reverse primers for TCR Jbeta segments. The CDR3 region of rearranged TCR beta genes was amplified from genomic DNA by a multiplex PCR assay. The Illumina HiSeq System was used to sequence the amplified TCR beta libraries as 87-base-pair reads. Under the source paper's analysis protocol: In a later analysis, approximately 74 million unique TCR beta chains were counted across the approximately 670 repertoires, and roughly 11 million of these chains were shared by at least two donors. A nearest-neighbor algorithm error-corrected the raw reads and collapsed the reads into unique sequences, merging closely related sequences to remove PCR and sequencing errors. V, D and J gene segments were assigned by aligning CDR3 sequences to IMGT reference sequences. For a sequence to be retained, a match of at least six nucleotides was required to both a V gene segment and a J gene segment. Rearrangements were called productive when the CDR3 lacked stop codons and stayed in frame with V and J; all others were non-productive. Following IMGT convention, CDR3 was defined as the stretch from the second conserved V-encoded cysteine to the conserved J-encoded phenylalanine. The earlier analysis of fewer than 700 of the donors excluded sequences that lacked an unambiguous match to a single V gene segment. In an earlier analysis of 587 of the donors, a V segment was called functional when productive rearrangements were above 56.7%, and segregating when the standard deviation between donors exceeded 5%. A statistical classification framework was developed to diagnose cytomegalovirus status using the catalog of TCR beta chain sequences. A later analysis assigned V and J genes by comparing TCR nucleotide sequences with IMGT/GENE-DB human TR gene sequences. The TCRdist pipeline was used in a later analysis to assign CDR3 sequences and most-parsimonious VDJ recombination scenarios. In a later analysis, every TCR beta chain was defined by the combination of its CDR3 amino acid sequence and its V-gene family, and reads without a unique V-gene family were dropped. As a way to deal with suspected cross-contamination and a sequencing artifact, a later analysis dropped 640 or so nucleotide sequences that were highly shared and had low generation probability. A later analysis calculated a clonal expansion index for each public chain from normalized within-repertoire ranks of inferred template counts. A later analysis computed generation probabilities with a VDJ recombination model fitted to out-of-frame rearrangements, and checked the results against IGoR. A later analysis scored TCR-TCR, TCR-HLA and TCR-CMV co-occurrence with hypergeometric tests, applying a repertoire-size bias correction to TCR pairs. In a later analysis, false discovery rates were estimated by permuting HLA or CMV assignments 20 times. A later analysis grouped co-occurring TCRs with DBSCAN, adding TCRdist sequence similarity when clustering within HLA-allele-positive subsets. Co-occurrence clustering excluded repertoires with fewer than 30,000 or more than 120,000 public chains, plus five with anomalous nucleotide sharing. This immuneACCESS table, as held by TCRdb, lists in-frame sequences with V and J called but not all clones. Of the missing ones, under half trace to an unresolved V gene in checked studies; the others have no known cause. V, J and clone size reflect that table, while D and trimming were determined from the DNA. The table for this sample lists 150,000 to 200,000 clones; about 80% of them were counted only once. Less than 9% of the sample comes from the top ten.

This chain joins TRBV2 to TRBJ1-4, with 10 bases aligning to TRBD1. The origin of this receptor is a man aged 30 to 45 in good health and CMV-seropositive. Sequencing was done on a sample of PBMCs. The CDR3 protein sequence reads: CATRRDRGYEKLFF. DNA sequence: TGTGCCACCAGACGGGACAGGGGATACGAAAAACTGTTTTTT. Joined to the reference TRBV2 and TRBJ1-4 proteins, this CDR3 gives the full variable domain: EPEVTQTPSHQVTQMGQEVILRCVPISNHLYFYWYRQILGQKVEFLVSFYNNEISEKSEIFDDQFSVERPDGSNFTLKIRSTKLEDSAMYFCATRRDRGYEKLFFGSGTQLSVL.